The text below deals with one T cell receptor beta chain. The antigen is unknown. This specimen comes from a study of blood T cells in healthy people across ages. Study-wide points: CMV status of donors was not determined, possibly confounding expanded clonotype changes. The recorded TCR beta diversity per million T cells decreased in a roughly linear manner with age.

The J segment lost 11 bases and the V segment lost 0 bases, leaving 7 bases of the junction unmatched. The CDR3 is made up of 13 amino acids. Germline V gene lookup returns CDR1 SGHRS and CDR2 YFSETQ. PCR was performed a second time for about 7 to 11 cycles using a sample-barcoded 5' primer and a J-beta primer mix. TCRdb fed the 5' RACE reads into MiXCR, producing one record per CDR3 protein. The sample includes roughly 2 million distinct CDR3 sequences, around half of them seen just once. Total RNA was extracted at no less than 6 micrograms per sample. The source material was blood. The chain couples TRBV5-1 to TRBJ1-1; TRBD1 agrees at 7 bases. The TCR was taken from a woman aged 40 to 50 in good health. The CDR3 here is CASSLDRGGVAFF. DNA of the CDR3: TGCGCCAGCAGCTTGGACAGGGGCGGTGTGGCTTTCTTT.